This T cell receptor (beta chain) was retrieved from a study of kidney transplant recipient with SARS-CoV-2 infection. TCRdb called the reads again in MiXCR, with one record for every CDR3 protein. This sample has 200,000 to 250,000 distinct CDR3 sequences; under 30% occur once, and the top ten carry roughly 7%. At least ten counts were recorded for this clonotype. The V gene end was trimmed by 5 bases and the J gene end by 7 bases; junction bases not matched to a gene: 6. Germline V lookup: CDR1 MNHEY, CDR2 SMNVEV (reference sequence). The CDR3 consists of 14 residues. V gene TRBV27 combines with J gene TRBJ2-2; 8 nucleotides align to TRBD1. The sequencing used a blood sample, collected at baseline and on approximately day 120 from a kidney transplant recipient. This TCR was sampled from a male patient aged 30 to 40 who had COVID-19 and was a kidney transplant recipient. The graft donor may be the source of some T cells. The DNA of the CDR3 is TGTGCCAGCAGTCGGACAGGGTGGGGCGGGGAGCTGTTTTTT. This encodes CASSRTGWGGELFF.